This paragraph covers one TCR beta chain sequence. The record originates from a study of blood T cell repertoires in COVID-19. Looking at the study overall: COVID-19 samples collected from the United States, Italy and Spain covered acute and convalescent phases. PBMCs, B-cell-depleted T cells, or T cells were the source of the cDNA or gDNA that made up the material.

In the source study's methods: Amplification of reference gene primers was used by the study to estimate nucleated cell counts. Libraries were prepared by immunoSEQ multiplex PCR; TCRdb keeps only in-frame clonotypes and omits some of them. The V and J calls and clone size come from that table; D and trimming were worked out from the DNA. Among around 90,000 clones listed, 75% to 85% were seen once. This clonotype was sampled from a human donor in a cohort sampled during active COVID-19. Sequenced material: peripheral blood.

The CDR3 is CASSTQGEVDTQYF. The CDR3 DNA follows: TGTGCCAGCAGCACCCAGGGGGAGGTAGATACGCAGTATTTT. V gene TRBV11-1 combines with J gene TRBJ2-3; the D gene is possibly TRBD1 (7 bases). This CDR3 has 14 residues. The germline V gene encodes CDR1 SGHAT and CDR2 FQDESV (reference sequence). Trimming stripped 5 bases from V and 5 bases from J, with 14 bases between.